This record covers a single T cell receptor (beta chain). The source of the sample is a study of Ad26.COV2.S vaccination and SARS-CoV-2 variants. Study in general: The authors gave Ad26.COV2.S intramuscularly, either once or twice 56 days apart.

The assay was immunoSEQ multiplex PCR, and TCRdb's table has in-frame clones only and misses some. The table has 500,000 or so clones, roughly 85% seen once. The germline gives CDR1 SGHRS, CDR2 YFSETQ. V gave up 3 bases and J gave up 6 bases; unmatched junction bases: 8. The CDR3 sequence is 16 residues long. The treatment here: 15 to 20 received Ad26.COV2.S at low or high dose, single or two shots; several received placebo; per-sample allocation not given. Collection of the samples took place on day 63 after the first injection of vaccine or placebo. This clonotype originated in a person aged 18-60 years who received the Ad26.COV2.S COVID-19 vaccine or a placebo. This chain links TRBV5-1 with TRBJ2-4; 11 bases line up with TRBD1. The starting material was peripheral blood, obtained in a trial of Ad26.COV2.S vaccine versus placebo. This chain's CDR3 is CASSSGQGGNLNIQYF. The CDR3 DNA follows: TGCGCCAGCAGCTCGGGACAGGGGGGAAATCTAAACATTCAGTACTTC.